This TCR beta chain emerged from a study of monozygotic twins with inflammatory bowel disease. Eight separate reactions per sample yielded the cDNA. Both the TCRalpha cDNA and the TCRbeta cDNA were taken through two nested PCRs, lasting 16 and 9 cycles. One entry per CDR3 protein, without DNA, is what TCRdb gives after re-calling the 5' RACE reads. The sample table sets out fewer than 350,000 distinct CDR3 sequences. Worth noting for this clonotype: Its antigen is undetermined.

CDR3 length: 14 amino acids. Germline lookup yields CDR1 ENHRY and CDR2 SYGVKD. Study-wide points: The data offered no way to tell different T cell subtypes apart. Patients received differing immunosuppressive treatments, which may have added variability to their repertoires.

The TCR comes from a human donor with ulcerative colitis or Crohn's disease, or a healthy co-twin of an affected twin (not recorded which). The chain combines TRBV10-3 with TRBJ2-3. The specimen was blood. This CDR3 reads CAISESNTPDTQYF.